The source of this T cell receptor (beta chain) is a study of OX40 agonist ivuxolimab in advanced cancers. This CDR3 spans 12 amino acids. CDR1 is PRHDT, CDR2 FYEKMQ, per germline (reference sequence). V lost 5 bases, J lost 8 bases, and 13 bases lay in between. The repertoire was sequenced with immunoSEQ multiplex PCR; TCRdb's copy has only in-frame clones and lacks some. Counted here are approximately 82,000 clones, just over 85% occurring once; the ten biggest clones make up about 0.76%. The J gene is TRBJ2-7, the V gene TRBV13, with no clear D. The sequence was obtained from an adult with an advanced solid tumor such as melanoma, head and neck, liver or kidney cancer. The source was CD4+ or CD8+ T cells sorted from blood, collected in a trial of the OX40 agonist ivuxolimab. This CDR3 is CASSVPKGKQYF. CDR3 DNA: TGTGCCAGCAGCGTACCTAAAGGCAAGCAGTACTTC.